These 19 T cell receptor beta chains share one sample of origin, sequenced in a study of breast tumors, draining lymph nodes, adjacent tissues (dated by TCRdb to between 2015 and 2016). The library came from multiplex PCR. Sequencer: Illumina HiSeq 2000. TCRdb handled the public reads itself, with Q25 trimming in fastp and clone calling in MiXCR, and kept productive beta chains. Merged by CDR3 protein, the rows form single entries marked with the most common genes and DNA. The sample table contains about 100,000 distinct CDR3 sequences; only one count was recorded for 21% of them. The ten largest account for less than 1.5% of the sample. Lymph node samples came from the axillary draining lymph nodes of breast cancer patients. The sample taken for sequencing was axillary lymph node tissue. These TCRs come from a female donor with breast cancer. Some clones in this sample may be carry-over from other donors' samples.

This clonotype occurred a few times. The CDR3 spells CASSDRVSGTSTDTQYF. The CDR3 DNA sequence: TGTGCCAGCAGCGACCGGGTTAGCGGGACTAGCACAGATACGCAGTATTTT. The rearrangement uses TRBV3-1 and TRBJ2-3; 8 bases agree with TRBD2. CDR1 is LGHDT and CDR2 is YNNKEL in the germline V gene (reference sequence). With V trimmed by 5 bases and J by 0 bases, 10 bases remained unmatched. The CDR3 extends over 17 amino acids.

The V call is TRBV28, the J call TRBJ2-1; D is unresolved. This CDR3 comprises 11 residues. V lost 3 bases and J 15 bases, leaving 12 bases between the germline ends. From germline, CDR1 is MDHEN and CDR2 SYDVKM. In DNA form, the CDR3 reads TGTGCCAGCAGTTTTAACGGAGTCTGGTTCTTC. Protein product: CASSFNGVWFF.

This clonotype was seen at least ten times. Here the CDR3 reads CASSYSPAGTLSTDTQYF. Here the CDR3 DNA reads TGTGCCAGCAGTTACTCGCCCGCGGGAACCCTTAGCACAGATACGCAGTATTTT. The chain links TRBV6-6 to TRBJ2-3, with D perhaps TRBD2 (6 bases). The CDR3 runs to 18 residues. Trimming shortened V by 0 bases and J by 0 bases, and 16 bases separated the two germline ends. Germline V lookup: CDR1 MNHNY, CDR2 SVGAGI (reference sequence).

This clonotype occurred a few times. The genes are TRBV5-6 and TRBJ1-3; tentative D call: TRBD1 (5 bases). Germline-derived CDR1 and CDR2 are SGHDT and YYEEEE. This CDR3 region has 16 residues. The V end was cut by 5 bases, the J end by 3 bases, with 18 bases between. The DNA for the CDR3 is TGTGCCAGCAGTCGCGCCCGGGGCGGTTTTGGAAACACCATATATTTT. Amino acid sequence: CASSRARGGFGNTIYF.

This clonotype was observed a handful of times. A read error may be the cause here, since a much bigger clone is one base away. The CDR3 DNA follows: TGTGCCAGCAGCTTGAGAGGGGAAGCAGATACGCAGTATTTT. It translates to CASSLRGEADTQYF. V is TRBV7-6 and J is TRBJ2-3; D may match TRBD1 or TRBD2 (5 bases each). This CDR3 has 14 residues. The V gene lost 3 bases and the J gene lost 4 bases, with 11 bases spanning the gap. From germline, CDR1 is SGHVS and CDR2 FNYEAQ. The full variable domain, its missing parts supplied by reference TRBV7-6 and TRBJ2-3, is GAGVSQSPRYKVTKRGQDVALRCDPISGHVSLYWYRQALGQGPEFLTYFNYEAQQDKSGLPNDRFSAERPEGSISTLTIQRTEQRDSAMYRCASSLRGEADTQYFGPGTRLTVL.

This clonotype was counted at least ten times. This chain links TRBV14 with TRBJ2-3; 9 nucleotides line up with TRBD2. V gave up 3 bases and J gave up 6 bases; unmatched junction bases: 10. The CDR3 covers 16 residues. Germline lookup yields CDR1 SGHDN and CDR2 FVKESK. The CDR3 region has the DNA TGTGCCAGCAGCCACCCCATAGCGGGAGTGGAGGATACGCAGTATTTT. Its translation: CASSHPIAGVEDTQYF.

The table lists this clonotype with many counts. The CDR3, as DNA: TGTGCCAGCAGCCAAGACTCATCGACTGTTTACGAGCAGTACTTC. This translates into CASSQDSSTVYEQYF. This chain joins TRBV5-4 and TRBJ2-7; D is unresolved. Germline loops: CDR1 SGHNT, CDR2 YYREEE (reference sequence). CDR3 length: 15 amino acids. V gave up 4 bases and J gave up 4 bases, with 18 bases separating them.

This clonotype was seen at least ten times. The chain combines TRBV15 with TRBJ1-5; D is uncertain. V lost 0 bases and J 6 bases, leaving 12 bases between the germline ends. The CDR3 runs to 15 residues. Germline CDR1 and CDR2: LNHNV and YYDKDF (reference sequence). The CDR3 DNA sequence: TGTGCCACCAGCAGAGAGGAGGCCTCGGGTCAGCCCCAGCATTTT. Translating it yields CATSREEASGQPQHF. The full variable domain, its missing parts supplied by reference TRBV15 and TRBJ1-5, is DAMVIQNPRYQVTQFGKPVTLSCSQTLNHNVMYWYQQKSSQAPKLLFHYYDKDFNNEADTPDNFQSRRPNTSFCFLDIRSPGLGDTAMYLCATSREEASGQPQHFGDGTRLSIL.

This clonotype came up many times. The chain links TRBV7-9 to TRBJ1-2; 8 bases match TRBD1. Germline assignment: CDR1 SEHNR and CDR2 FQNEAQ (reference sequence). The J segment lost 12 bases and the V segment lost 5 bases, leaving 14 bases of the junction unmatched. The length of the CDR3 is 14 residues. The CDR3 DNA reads TGTGCCAGCAGCGCCGACAGGGGAATAGTGTCGGACACCTTC. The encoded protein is CASSADRGIVSDTF.

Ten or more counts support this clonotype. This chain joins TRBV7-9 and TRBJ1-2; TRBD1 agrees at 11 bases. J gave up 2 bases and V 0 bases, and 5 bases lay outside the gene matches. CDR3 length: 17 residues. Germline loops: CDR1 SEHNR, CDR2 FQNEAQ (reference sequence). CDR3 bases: TGTGCCAGCAGCTTAGCCAACGGACAGGGGGCAAACTATGGCTACACCTTC. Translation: CASSLANGQGANYGYTF. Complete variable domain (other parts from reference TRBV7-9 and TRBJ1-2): DTGVSQNPRHKITKRGQNVTFRCDPISEHNRLYWYRQTLGQGPEFLTYFQNEAQLEKSRLLSDRFSAERPKGSFSTLEIQRTEQGDSAMYLCASSLANGQGANYGYTFGSGTRLTVV.

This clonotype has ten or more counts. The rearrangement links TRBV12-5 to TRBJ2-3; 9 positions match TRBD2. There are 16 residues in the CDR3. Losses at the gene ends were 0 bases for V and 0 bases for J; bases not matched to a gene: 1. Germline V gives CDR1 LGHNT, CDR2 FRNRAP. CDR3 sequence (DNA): TGTGCTAGTGGTTTGGTTACTAGCGGGAGCACAGATACGCAGTATTTT. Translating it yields CASGLVTSGSTDTQYF. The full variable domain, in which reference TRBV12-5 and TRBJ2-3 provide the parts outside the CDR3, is DARVTQTPRHKVTEMGQEVTMRCQPILGHNTVFWYRQTMMQGLELLAYFRNRAPLDDSGMPKDRFSAEMPDATLATLKIQPSEPRDSAVYFCASGLVTSGSTDTQYFGPGTRLTVL.

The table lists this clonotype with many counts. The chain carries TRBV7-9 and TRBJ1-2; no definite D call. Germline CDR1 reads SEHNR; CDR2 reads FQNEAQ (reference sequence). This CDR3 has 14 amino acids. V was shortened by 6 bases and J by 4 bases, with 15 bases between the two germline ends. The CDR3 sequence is CASSSEGGSYGYTF. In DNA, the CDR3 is TGTGCCAGCAGTTCCGAGGGAGGGTCCTATGGCTACACCTTC.

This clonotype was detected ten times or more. CDR3 DNA: TGCGCCAGCAGCTTGGGACCTGGGACCGAGCATCAGCCCCAGCATTTT. It yields the protein CASSLGPGTEHQPQHF. This sequence joins TRBV5-1 and TRBJ1-5; perhaps TRBD1 as D (5 bases). V lost 0 bases and J lost 5, with 15 bases in between. CDR1 and CDR2 (germline): SGHRS, YFSETQ. There are 16 residues in the CDR3. Full variable domain (remainder filled in from reference TRBV5-1 and TRBJ1-5): KAGVTQTPRYLIKTRGQQVTLSCSPISGHRSVSWYQQTPGQGLQFLFEYFSETQRNKGNFPGRFSGRQFSNSRSEMNVSTLELGDSALYLCASSLGPGTEHQPQHFGDGTRLSIL.

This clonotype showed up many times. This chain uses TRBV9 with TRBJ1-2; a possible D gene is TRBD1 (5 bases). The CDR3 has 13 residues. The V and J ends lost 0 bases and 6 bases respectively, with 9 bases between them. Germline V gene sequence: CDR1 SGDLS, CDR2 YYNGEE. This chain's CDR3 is CASSVGGLDGYTF. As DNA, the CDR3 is TGTGCCAGCAGCGTAGGGGGACTTGATGGCTACACCTTC.

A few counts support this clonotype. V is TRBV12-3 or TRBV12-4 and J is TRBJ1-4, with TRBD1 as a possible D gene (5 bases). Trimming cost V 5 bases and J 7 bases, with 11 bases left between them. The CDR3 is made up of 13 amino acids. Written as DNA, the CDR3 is TGTGCCAGCAGTGAGCAGGGAACTGAAAAACTGTTTTTT. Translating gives CASSEQGTEKLFF.

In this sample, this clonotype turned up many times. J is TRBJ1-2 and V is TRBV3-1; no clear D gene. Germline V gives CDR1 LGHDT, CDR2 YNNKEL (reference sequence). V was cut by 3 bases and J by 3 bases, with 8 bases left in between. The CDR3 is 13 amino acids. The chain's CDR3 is CASSQLTDYGYTF. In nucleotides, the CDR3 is TGTGCCAGCAGCCAGCTGACGGACTATGGCTACACCTTC.

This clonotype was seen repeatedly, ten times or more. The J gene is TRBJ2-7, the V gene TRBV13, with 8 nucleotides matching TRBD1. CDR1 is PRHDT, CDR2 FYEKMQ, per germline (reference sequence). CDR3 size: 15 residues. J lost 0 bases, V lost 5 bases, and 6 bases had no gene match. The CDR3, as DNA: TGTGCCAGCAGCGTTCGTGGGACAGGCTCCTACGAGCAGTACTTC. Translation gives CASSVRGTGSYEQYF.

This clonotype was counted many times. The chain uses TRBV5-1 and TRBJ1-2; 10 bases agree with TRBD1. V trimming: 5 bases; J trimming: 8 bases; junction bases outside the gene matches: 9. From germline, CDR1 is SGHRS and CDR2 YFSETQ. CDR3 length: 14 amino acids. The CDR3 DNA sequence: TGCGCCAGCAGTATAAGACAGGGGGCGGGAGGCTACACCTTC. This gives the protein CASSIRQGAGGYTF.

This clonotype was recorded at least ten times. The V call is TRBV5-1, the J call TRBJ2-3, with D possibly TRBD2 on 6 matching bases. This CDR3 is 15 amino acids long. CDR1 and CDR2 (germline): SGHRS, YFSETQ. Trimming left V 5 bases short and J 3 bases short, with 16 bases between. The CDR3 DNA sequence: TGCGCCAGCAGTATCGTGGGACTTCGGACAGATACGCAGTATTTT. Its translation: CASSIVGLRTDTQYF.